Below, 24 T cell receptor beta chains from the same sample are listed, as sequenced in a study of blood T cell repertoires in COVID-19. Repertoires were generated with immunoSEQ multiplex PCR, while TCRdb's copy carries only in-frame clones and drops some. The sample gives 60,000 to 70,000 clones, nearly 85% of which show up once; 35% to 45% is in the top ten. Sequenced material: peripheral blood. These receptors originate from a human donor in a cohort sampled during active COVID-19.

The chain carries TRBV4-2 and TRBJ1-2; D gene unclear. Trimming shortened V by 0 bases and J by 3 bases, and 11 bases separated the two germline ends. Germline V CDR1 and CDR2: LGHNA, YNFKEQ. There are 15 residues in the CDR3. CDR3 nucleotide sequence: TGTGCCAGCAGCCAAGATACTTTCAACTACTATGGCTACACCTTC. This gives the protein CASSQDTFNYYGYTF.

The chain joins TRBV15 to TRBJ1-2, with 7 bases fitting TRBD1. Germline V CDR1 and CDR2: LNHNV, YYDKDF (reference sequence). J gave up 4 bases and V 0 bases, and 2 bases lay outside the gene matches. The CDR3 loop spans 14 amino acids. CDR3 sequence: CATSRETGPYGYTF. Here the CDR3 DNA reads TGTGCCACCAGCAGAGAGACAGGGCCCTATGGCTACACCTTC.

The genes are TRBV2 and TRBJ1-5, with D perhaps matching TRBD1 (5 bases). Per the germline V gene, CDR1 is SNHLY and CDR2 is FYNNEI. The CDR3 spans 15 residues. V shed 3 bases and J shed 7 bases, with 16 bases lying between them. The CDR3 spells CASSDLRERSQPQHF. In nucleotides, the CDR3 is TGTGCCAGCAGTGATCTCAGGGAACGGAGCCAGCCCCAGCATTTT. Supplemented by reference TRBV2 and TRBJ1-5, the full variable domain reads EPEVTQTPSHQVTQMGQEVILRCVPISNHLYFYWYRQILGQKVEFLVSFYNNEISEKSEIFDDQFSVERPDGSNFTLKIRSTKLEDSAMYFCASSDLRERSQPQHFGDGTRLSIL.

J is TRBJ1-5 and V is TRBV30; D ambiguous. Trimming stripped 0 bases from V and 0 bases from J, with 9 bases between. This CDR3 has 15 residues. Germline V gene lookup returns CDR1 GTSNPN and CDR2 SVGIG (reference sequence). CDR3 sequence: CAWSVGDNSNQPQHF. Here the CDR3 DNA reads TGTGCCTGGAGTGTCGGCGACAATAGCAATCAGCCCCAGCATTTT.

The chain combines TRBV9 with TRBJ2-7; a weak D match, TRBD2 (5 bases). V was trimmed by 0 bases and J by 3 bases, leaving 16 bases between them. The CDR3 has 16 amino acids. The germline CDR1 and CDR2 sequences are SGDLS and YYNGEE. The CDR3 loop reads CASSVGPGLEFYEQYF. Here the CDR3 DNA reads TGTGCCAGCAGCGTAGGGCCGGGGTTAGAGTTCTACGAGCAGTACTTC.

The chain uses TRBV7-9 and TRBJ1-2; 8 nucleotides match TRBD1. Trimming took 3 bases from V and 4 from J; bases not matched to a gene: 16. The V gene's germline CDR1 is SEHNR and CDR2 FQNEAQ (reference sequence). The CDR3 extends over 18 amino acids. The DNA of the CDR3 is TGTGCCAGCAGCTTGGAATTTTTGGGACAGGAGCACCCCTATGGCTACACCTTC. It yields the protein CASSLEFLGQEHPYGYTF.

The J gene is TRBJ2-3, the V gene TRBV5-1; D gene unclear. V was shortened by 4 bases and J by 1 base, with 10 bases between the two germline ends. The CDR3 loop spans 14 amino acids. Germline V gene sequence: CDR1 SGHRS, CDR2 YFSETQ. DNA for the CDR3: TGCGCCAGCAGCGCTGGCAGTGGCACAGATACGCAGTATTTT. Its protein product is CASSAGSGTDTQYF.

V and J are TRBV30 and TRBJ1-1; possible D gene TRBD1, 5 bases. Per the germline V gene, CDR1 is GTSNPN and CDR2 is SVGIG (reference sequence). Trimming removed 5 bases from V and 1 base from J, with 5 bases in between. This CDR3 spans 11 amino acids. This CDR3 reads CAWGANTEAFF. CDR3 sequence (DNA): TGTGCCTGGGGGGCGAACACTGAAGCTTTCTTT.

The chain recombines TRBV7-9 with TRBJ2-3; the D gene is possibly TRBD2 (5 bases). Germline CDR1 SEHNR, CDR2 FQNEAQ (reference sequence). The V end lost 5 bases, the J end lost 0 bases, and 9 bases lay between the germline ends. The CDR3 has 14 amino acids. Here the CDR3 reads CASSRTGSTDTQYF. CDR3 in DNA: TGTGCCAGCAGCAGGACGGGAAGCACAGATACGCAGTATTTT.

The chain joins TRBV11-2 to TRBJ2-2; D might be TRBD2 (7 bases). CDR3 length: 15 amino acids. The V end was cut by 3 bases, the J end by 5 bases, with 13 bases between. Germline CDR1 reads SGHAT; CDR2 reads FQNNGV. The CDR3 loop reads CASSFGGPNTGELFF. DNA of the CDR3: TGTGCCAGCAGCTTCGGGGGGCCAAATACCGGGGAGCTGTTTTTT. Complete variable domain (other parts from reference TRBV11-2 and TRBJ2-2): EAGVAQSPRYKIIEKRQSVAFWCNPISGHATLYWYQQILGQGPKLLIQFQNNGVVDDSQLPKDRFSAERLKGVDSTLKIQPAKLEDSAVYLCASSFGGPNTGELFFGEGSRLTVL.

The rearrangement joins TRBV7-2 to TRBJ1-5; D remains unclear. Germline values: CDR1 SGHTA, CDR2 FQGNSA. Deletions cut 1 base from V and 3 bases from J, with 4 bases between. The CDR3 sequence is 13 residues long. This CDR3 reads CASSLGINQPQHF. As DNA, the CDR3 is TGTGCCAGCAGCTTAGGTATCAATCAGCCCCAGCATTTT.

As DNA, the CDR3 is TGTGCCAGCAGCGCGGACGGCGGGGGCTATGGCTACACCTTC. This translates into CASSADGGGYGYTF. The rearrangement joins TRBV9 to TRBJ1-2; D is possibly TRBD1 (5 bases). CDR3 length: 14 amino acids. V was trimmed by 3 bases and J by 4 bases, leaving 13 bases between them. Germline loops: CDR1 SGDLS, CDR2 YYNGEE.

The chain is built from TRBV27 and TRBJ2-3; the D is unclear. V was clipped by 7 bases and J by 5 bases, with 19 bases between them. The CDR3 is made up of 15 amino acids. The germline V gene encodes CDR1 MNHEY and CDR2 SMNVEV (reference sequence). The CDR3 nucleotides read TGTGCCAGCACCAAATGGGCGCTCCCCGGAGATACGCAGTATTTT. It specifies CASTKWALPGDTQYF.

The chain carries TRBV30 and TRBJ1-3; D not certain. This CDR3 spans 12 amino acids. The V gene lost 3 bases and the J gene lost 4 bases, with 7 bases spanning the gap. Germline CDR1 reads GTSNPN; CDR2 reads SVGIG (reference sequence). The CDR3 protein is CAWSKRGNTIYF. DNA of the CDR3: TGTGCCTGGAGCAAGAGGGGAAACACCATATATTTT.

This clone was seen just once. This chain uses TRBV30 with TRBJ1-1; no firm D call. There are 13 residues in the CDR3. Between the trimmed V and J ends, which lost 0 bases and 8 bases, there was a span of 13 bases. In germline, CDR1 is GTSNPN, CDR2 SVGIG (reference sequence). The chain's CDR3 is CAWSVFASGEAFF. In DNA, the CDR3 is TGTGCCTGGAGTGTTTTTGCCTCAGGAGAAGCTTTCTTT. The variable domain in full, with the rest retrieved from reference TRBV30 and TRBJ1-1, is SQTIHQWPATLVQPVGSPLSLECTVEGTSNPNLYWYRQAAGRGLQLLFYSVGIGQISSEVPQNLSASRPQDRQFILSSKKLLLSDSGFYLCAWSVFASGEAFFGQGTRLTVV.

The chain employs TRBV5-1 and TRBJ2-1; 11 bases match TRBD2. CDR3 length: 20 residues. Trimming removed 4 bases from V and 2 bases from J; junction bases left unmatched: 17. CDR1 SGHRS and CDR2 YFSETQ come from the germline V gene. The CDR3 DNA reads as TGCGCCAGCAGCGCCTCGGGGCGGCTAGCGGGGGGAGGCGCCTACAATGAGCAGTTCTTC. This sequence encodes CASSASGRLAGGGAYNEQFF.

A few counts support this clone. This chain connects TRBV7-8 to TRBJ1-5, with 8 bases identical to TRBD1. From germline, CDR1 is SGHVS and CDR2 FQNEAQ. The V gene end was trimmed by 5 bases and the J gene end by 6 bases; junction bases not matched to a gene: 9. The CDR3 runs to 15 residues. In DNA, the CDR3 is TGTGCCAGCAGCCCGACAGGGGTTAGAGGTCAGCCCCAGCATTTT. It codes for CASSPTGVRGQPQHF.

The chain joins TRBV19 to TRBJ1-4; TRBD1 agrees at 8 bases. This CDR3 region has 14 residues. Germline CDR1 LNHDA, CDR2 SQIVND (reference sequence). Germline trimming cut 10 bases from V and 8 bases from J; bases unmatched to any gene: 12. CDR3 DNA sequence: TGTGCCACCTCCCCGGACAGGGTAAACGAAAAACTGTTTTTT. Translated: CATSPDRVNEKLFF.

V gene TRBV27 combines with J gene TRBJ1-2, with 8 bases that match TRBD1. This CDR3 is built from 13 residues. J gave up 8 bases and V 6 bases, and 8 bases lay outside the gene matches. CDR1 is MNHEY and CDR2 is SMNVEV in the germline V gene (reference sequence). CDR3 in DNA: TGTGCCAGCAGCCGACAGGGGACTCAGGGCTACACCTTC. Translating it yields CASSRQGTQGYTF.

This chain joins TRBV28 and TRBJ2-2; weak D call: TRBD1 (7 bases). This CDR3 contains 15 residues. Germline lookup yields CDR1 MDHEN and CDR2 SYDVKM. V gave up 8 bases and J gave up 4 bases, with 17 bases separating them. The DNA of the CDR3 is TGTGCCAGCGTTAGGAGGGGGCCTGTCACCGGGGAGCTGTTTTTT. Its translation is CASVRRGPVTGELFF.

The rearrangement links TRBV7-2 to TRBJ2-7, with D tentatively TRBD1 (6 bases). There are 13 residues in the CDR3. Germline-derived CDR1 and CDR2 are SGHTA and FQGNSA. Deletions cut 5 bases from V and 3 bases from J, with 11 bases between. The CDR3 DNA reads as TGTGCCAGCAGCCAGGACAGCCACTACGAGCAGTACTTC. Its protein product is CASSQDSHYEQYF. Full variable domain (rest looked up from reference TRBV7-2 and TRBJ2-7): GAGVSQSPSNKVTEKGKDVELRCDPISGHTALYWYRQSLGQGLEFLIYFQGNSAPDKSGLPSDRFSAERTGGSVSTLTIQRTQQEDSAVYLCASSQDSHYEQYFGPGTRLTVT.

CDR3 DNA: TGTGCCAGCTCCAACGGCAGGGGGGAGACCCAGTACTTC. Translation gives CASSNGRGETQYF. The V and J genes are TRBV18 and TRBJ2-5, with 7 bases identical to TRBD1. This CDR3 is 13 amino acids long. Germline V CDR1 and CDR2: KGHSH, LQKENI. J was trimmed by 5 bases and V by 6 bases; bases with no gene match: 6.

J is TRBJ2-1 and V is TRBV6-4; perhaps TRBD1 as D (6 bases). The V end was cut by 0 bases, the J end by 8 bases, with 14 bases between. CDR3 length: 15 residues. Germline loops: CDR1 MRHNA, CDR2 SNTAGT. The CDR3 is CASSDSGHPGDEQFF. The CDR3 region has the DNA TGTGCCAGCAGTGACTCGGGACACCCAGGGGATGAGCAGTTCTTC.

This clone has only a few counts. The genes are TRBV2 and TRBJ1-1; D remains unclear. Germline assignment: CDR1 SNHLY and CDR2 FYNNEI. Deletions cut 4 bases from V and 1 base from J, with 10 bases between. The CDR3 extends over 14 amino acids. CDR3 residues: CASSVLRENTEAFF. The CDR3 nucleotides are TGTGCCAGCAGTGTCCTGCGTGAGAACACTGAAGCTTTCTTT.